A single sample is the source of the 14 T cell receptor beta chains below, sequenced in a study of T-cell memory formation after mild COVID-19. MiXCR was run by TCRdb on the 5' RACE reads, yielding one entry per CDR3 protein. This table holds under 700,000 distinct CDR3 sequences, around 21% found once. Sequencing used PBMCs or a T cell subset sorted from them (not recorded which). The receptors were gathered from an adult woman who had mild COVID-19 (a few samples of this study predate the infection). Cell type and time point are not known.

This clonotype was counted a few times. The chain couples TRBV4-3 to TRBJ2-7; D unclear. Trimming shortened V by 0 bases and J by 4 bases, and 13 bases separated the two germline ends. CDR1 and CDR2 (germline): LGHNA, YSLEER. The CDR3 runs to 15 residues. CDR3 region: CASSQDAIATYEQYF. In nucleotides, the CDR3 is TGCGCCAGCAGCCAAGATGCAATAGCTACGTACGAGCAGTACTTC.

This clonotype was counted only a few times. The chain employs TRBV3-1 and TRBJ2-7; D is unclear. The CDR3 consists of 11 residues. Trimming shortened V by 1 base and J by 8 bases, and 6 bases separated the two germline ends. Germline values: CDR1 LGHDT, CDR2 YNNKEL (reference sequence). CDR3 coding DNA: TGTGCCAGCAGCCAAGCGGGCCAGCAGTACTTC. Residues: CASSQAGQQYF.

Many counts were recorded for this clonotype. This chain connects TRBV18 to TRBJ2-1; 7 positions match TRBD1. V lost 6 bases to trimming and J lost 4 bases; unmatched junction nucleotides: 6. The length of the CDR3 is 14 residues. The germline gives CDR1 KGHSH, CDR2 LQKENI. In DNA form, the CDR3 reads TGTGCCAGCTCCCGGACAGGATTTTACAATGAGCAGTTCTTC. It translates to CASSRTGFYNEQFF.

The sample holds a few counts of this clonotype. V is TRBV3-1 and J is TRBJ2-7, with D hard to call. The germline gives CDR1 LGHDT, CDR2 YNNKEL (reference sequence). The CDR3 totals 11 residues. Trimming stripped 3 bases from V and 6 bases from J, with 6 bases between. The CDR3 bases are TGTGCCAGCAGCCATACCGGCGAGCAGTACTTC. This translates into CASSHTGEQYF.

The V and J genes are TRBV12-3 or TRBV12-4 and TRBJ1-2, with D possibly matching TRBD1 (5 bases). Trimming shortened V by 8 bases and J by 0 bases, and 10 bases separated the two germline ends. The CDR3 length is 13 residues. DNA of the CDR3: TGTGCCAGCGAGGGACCGTCTAACTATGGCTACACCTTC. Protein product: CASEGPSNYGYTF.

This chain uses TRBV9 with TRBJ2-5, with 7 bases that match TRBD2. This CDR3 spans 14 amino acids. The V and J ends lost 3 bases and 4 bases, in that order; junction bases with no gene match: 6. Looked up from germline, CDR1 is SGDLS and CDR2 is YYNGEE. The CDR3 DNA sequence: TGTGCCAGCAGCGGTTTTTGGGAGGGAGAGACCCAGTACTTC. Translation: CASSGFWEGETQYF.

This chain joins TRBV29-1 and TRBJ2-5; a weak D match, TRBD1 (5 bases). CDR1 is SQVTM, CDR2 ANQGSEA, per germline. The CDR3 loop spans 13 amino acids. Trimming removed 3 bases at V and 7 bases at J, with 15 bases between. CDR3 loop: CSVDGGAGPTQYF. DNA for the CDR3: TGCAGCGTTGACGGTGGGGCCGGGCCGACCCAGTACTTC.

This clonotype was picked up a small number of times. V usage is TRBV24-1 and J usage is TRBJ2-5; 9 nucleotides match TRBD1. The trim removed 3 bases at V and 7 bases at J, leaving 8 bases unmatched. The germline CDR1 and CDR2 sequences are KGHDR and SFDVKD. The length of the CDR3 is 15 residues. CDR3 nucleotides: TGTGCCACCAGTGATCCCGGCGGGACAGGGCTGACCCAGTACTTC. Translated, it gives CATSDPGGTGLTQYF.

In DNA form, the CDR3 reads TGTGCCAGCAGCCGGCAGGCGGCAGATACCTTCTCCTACAATGAGCAGTTCTTC. It specifies CASSRQAADTFSYNEQFF. This chain connects TRBV4-2 to TRBJ2-1, with no clear D. The germline V gene has CDR1 LGHNA and CDR2 YNFKEQ. The CDR3 loop spans 18 amino acids. Trimming took off 4 bases at V and 0 bases at J, with 19 bases between the two ends.

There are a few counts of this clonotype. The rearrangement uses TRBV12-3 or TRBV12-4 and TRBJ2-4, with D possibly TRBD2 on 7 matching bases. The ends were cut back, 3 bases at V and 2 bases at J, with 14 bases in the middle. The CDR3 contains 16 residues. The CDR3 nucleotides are TGTGCCAGCAGTTTTTGGGGGGGCGCGACCAAAAACATTCAGTACTTC. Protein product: CASSFWGGATKNIQYF.

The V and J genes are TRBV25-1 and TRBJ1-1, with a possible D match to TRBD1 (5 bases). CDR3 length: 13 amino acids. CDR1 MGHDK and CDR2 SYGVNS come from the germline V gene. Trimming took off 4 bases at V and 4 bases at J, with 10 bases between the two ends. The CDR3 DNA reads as TGTGCCAGCAGTGGGGGACCCGTCACTGAAGCTTTCTTT. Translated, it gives CASSGGPVTEAFF.

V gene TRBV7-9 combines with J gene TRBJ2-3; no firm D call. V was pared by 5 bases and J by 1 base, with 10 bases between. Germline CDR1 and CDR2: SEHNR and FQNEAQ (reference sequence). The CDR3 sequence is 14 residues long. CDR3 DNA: TGTGCCAGCAGCCTAAGTCCCCGCACAGATACGCAGTATTTT. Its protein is CASSLSPRTDTQYF.

The CDR3 loop is CASSLDQNQPQHF. The CDR3 coding sequence is TGTGCCAGCAGCTTAGACCAAAATCAGCCCCAGCATTTT. This rearrangement joins TRBV7-9 to TRBJ1-5; no reliable D call. V lost 1 base, J lost 4 bases, and 5 bases lay in between. Germline lookup yields CDR1 SEHNR and CDR2 FQNEAQ (reference sequence). The CDR3 runs 13 residues.

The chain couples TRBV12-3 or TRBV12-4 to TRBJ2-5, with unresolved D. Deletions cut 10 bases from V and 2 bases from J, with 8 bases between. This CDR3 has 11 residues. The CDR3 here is CATVEQETQYF. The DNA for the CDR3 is TGTGCCACAGTGGAACAAGAGACCCAGTACTTC.